These 26 T cell receptor beta chains were sequenced from one sample in a study of OX40 agonist ivuxolimab in advanced cancers. The assay was immunoSEQ multiplex PCR, and TCRdb's table has in-frame clones only and misses some. This table holds 100,000 or so clones, 75% to 90% found once. The sequencing here drew on CD4+ or CD8+ T cells sorted from blood, taken in a trial of the OX40 agonist ivuxolimab. The receptor set was obtained from an adult with an advanced solid tumor such as melanoma, head and neck, liver or kidney cancer.

The chain joins TRBV5-1 to TRBJ1-4, with TRBD1 matching over 7 bases. This CDR3 spans 15 amino acids. The V gene end was trimmed by 0 bases and the J gene end by 4 bases; junction bases not matched to a gene: 3. Germline V gene sequence: CDR1 SGHRS, CDR2 YFSETQ. The DNA of the CDR3 is TGCGCCAGCAGCTTGGTTGCAGGGGGTAATGAAAAACTGTTTTTT. Encoded protein: CASSLVAGGNEKLFF.

The rearrangement links TRBV7-9 to TRBJ1-1, with no clear D. Germline assignment: CDR1 SEHNR and CDR2 FQNEAQ (reference sequence). V lost 1 base and J lost 1, with 10 bases in between. The CDR3 sequence is 15 residues long. CDR3 residues: CASSLDARTNTEAFF. CDR3 in DNA: TGTGCCAGCAGCTTAGACGCCAGGACGAACACTGAAGCTTTCTTT.

Notes on this clone: A much more abundant neighbour one base away suggests this may be a read error. The chain joins TRBV5-1 to TRBJ1-6; D gene unclear. The CDR3 totals 15 residues. Germline V gene lookup returns CDR1 SGHRS and CDR2 YFSETQ. The DNA of the CDR3 is TGCGCCAGCAGCTTGGACGGGATTGCCAACTCACCCCCCCACTTT. Its protein product is CASSLDGIANSPPHF.

V and J are TRBV5-4 and TRBJ2-7; D remains unclear. In germline, CDR1 is SGHNT, CDR2 YYREEE (reference sequence). The V end was cut by 2 bases, the J end by 6 bases, with 18 bases between. The CDR3 is made up of 15 amino acids. The DNA for the CDR3 is TGTGCCAGCAGCTTAGGCCAGGCCACGTTTGGCGAGCAGTACTTC. Protein: CASSLGQATFGEQYF.

V usage is TRBV11-3 and J usage is TRBJ1-1; D might be TRBD1 (5 bases). This CDR3 is built from 15 residues. V lost 1 base and J 1 base, leaving 10 bases between the germline ends. Germline CDR1 reads SGHNT; CDR2 reads YENEEA. The CDR3 region is CASSLGTGWNTEAFF. The CDR3, as DNA: TGTGCCAGCAGCTTAGGAACAGGCTGGAACACTGAAGCTTTCTTT. Based on the CDR3 plus reference TRBV11-3 and TRBJ1-1, the full variable domain is EAGVVQSPRYKIIEKKQPVAFWCNPISGHNTLYWYLQNLGQGPELLIRYENEEAVDDSQLPKDRFSAERLKGVDSTLKIQPAELGDSAVYLCASSLGTGWNTEAFFGQGTRLTVV.

The chain couples TRBV7-9 to TRBJ1-1; no firm D call. The CDR3 contains 14 residues. Per germline, CDR1 SEHNR and CDR2 FQNEAQ (reference sequence). V lost 0 bases to trimming and J lost 1 base, with 6 bases between them. This CDR3 reads CASSLAGRNTEAFF. CDR3 bases: TGTGCCAGCAGCTTAGCCGGACGGAACACTGAAGCTTTCTTT.

The chain links TRBV7-2 to TRBJ2-7; no clear D. V was cut by 5 bases and J by 2 bases, with 22 bases left in between. Germline V gives CDR1 SGHTA, CDR2 FQGNSA. The CDR3 extends over 17 amino acids. In nucleotides, the CDR3 is TGTGCCAGCAGCATCTTAGGTTTGCCAGAGAAAGCCTACGAGCAGTACTTC. It specifies CASSILGLPEKAYEQYF.

In the case of this clone: The same CDR3 arises from other DNA sequences in this sample as well. This chain joins TRBV5-1 and TRBJ2-1; TRBD2 agrees at 10 bases. Unmatched junction bases numbered 6, after V lost 3 bases and J lost 6 bases. The CDR3 runs 15 residues. In germline, CDR1 is SGHRS, CDR2 YFSETQ. The CDR3: CASSSRTSGGNEQFF. DNA of the CDR3: TGCGCCAGCAGCTCAAGGACTAGCGGAGGCAATGAGCAGTTCTTC.

This clone was observed a single time. The chain couples TRBV5-1 to TRBJ2-6, with D uncertain. The CDR3 length is 15 residues. Germline values: CDR1 SGHRS, CDR2 YFSETQ. V lost 0 bases, J lost 0 bases, and 4 bases lay in between. CDR3 sequence reads: CASSLAPSGANVLTF. Here the CDR3 DNA reads TGCGCCAGCAGCTTGGCTCCCTCTGGGGCCAACGTCCTGACTTTC. Full variable domain (missing parts from reference TRBV5-1 and TRBJ2-6): KAGVTQTPRYLIKTRGQQVTLSCSPISGHRSVSWYQQTPGQGLQFLFEYFSETQRNKGNFPGRFSGRQFSNSRSEMNVSTLELGDSALYLCASSLAPSGANVLTFGAGSRLTVL.

This clone appeared a single time. The genes are TRBV6-1 and TRBJ2-7, with D maybe TRBD1 (6 bases). Germline CDR1 MNHNS, CDR2 SASEGT. CDR3 length: 13 amino acids. The V gene lost 10 bases and the J gene lost 3 bases, with 16 bases spanning the gap. CDR3: CATPGRGFYEQYF. The CDR3 nucleotides read TGTGCCACCCCGGGCAGGGGATTCTACGAGCAGTACTTC.

The genes are TRBV10-3 and TRBJ2-1, with 10 bases identical to TRBD2. J lost 10 bases, V lost 6 bases, and 9 bases had no gene match. The CDR3 runs 14 residues. Germline CDR1 is ENHRY and CDR2 is SYGVKD. CDR3 loop: CAIRPQRGGLEQFF. CDR3 in DNA: TGTGCCATCAGGCCCCAGCGGGGGGGCCTGGAGCAGTTCTTC.

The genes are TRBV29-1 and TRBJ1-1; D is undetermined. V dropped 3 bases and J dropped 1 base, with 9 bases sitting between them. This CDR3 is 13 amino acids long. The V gene's germline CDR1 is SQVTM and CDR2 ANQGSEA. The CDR3 nucleotides read TGCAGCGTTGACCGGTCGGGGAACACTGAAGCTTTCTTT. Translating gives CSVDRSGNTEAFF.

The chain joins TRBV5-1 to TRBJ2-2; D is possibly TRBD2 (5 bases). This CDR3 region has 15 residues. With 0 bases removed from V and 0 bases from J, the gap between germline ends came to 6 bases. In germline, CDR1 is SGHRS, CDR2 YFSETQ. CDR3 sequence: CASSLGRANTGELFF. CDR3 nucleotides: TGCGCCAGCAGCTTGGGGCGGGCGAACACCGGGGAGCTGTTTTTT. The full variable domain, rest sourced from reference TRBV5-1 and TRBJ2-2, is KAGVTQTPRYLIKTRGQQVTLSCSPISGHRSVSWYQQTPGQGLQFLFEYFSETQRNKGNFPGRFSGRQFSNSRSEMNVSTLELGDSALYLCASSLGRANTGELFFGEGSRLTVL.

The gene calls are TRBV5-1 and TRBJ2-3, with TRBD2 identical over 14 bases. V dropped 7 bases and J dropped 6; count of bases not matched to a gene: 4. This CDR3 is 14 amino acids long. Germline CDR1 and CDR2: SGHRS and YFSETQ. The CDR3 nucleotides are TGCGCCAGCGGAAGGACTAGCGGGAGGGATACGCAGTATTTT. Encoded protein: CASGRTSGRDTQYF.

The chain recombines TRBV27 with TRBJ2-2; possible D gene TRBD2, 6 bases. Per germline, CDR1 MNHEY and CDR2 SMNVEV (reference sequence). V was shortened by 2 bases and J by 4 bases, with 11 bases between the two germline ends. This CDR3 contains 15 residues. The CDR3, as DNA: TGTGCCAGCAGTTTAAGTCGGGGGAGCACCGGGGAGCTGTTTTTT. This encodes CASSLSRGSTGELFF.

Only one count was recorded for this clone. The chain is built from TRBV5-1 and TRBJ1-3, with TRBD1 matching over 7 bases. J gave up 4 bases and V 4 bases, and 5 bases lay outside the gene matches. The CDR3 extends over 14 amino acids. The germline gives CDR1 SGHRS, CDR2 YFSETQ. CDR3 loop: CASSVTGEGNTIYF. The CDR3 DNA reads as TGCGCCAGCAGCGTTACAGGGGAGGGAAACACCATATATTTT.

This chain uses TRBV28 with TRBJ1-2, with a possible D match to TRBD1 (5 bases). Germline V CDR1 and CDR2: MDHEN, SYDVKM. CDR3 length equals 14 residues. The V and J ends lost 1 base and 4 bases respectively, with 10 bases between them. This chain's CDR3 is CASSLSGTLYGYTF. The CDR3 bases are TGTGCCAGCAGTTTATCTGGGACCCTCTATGGCTACACCTTC.

CDR3 sequence: CASSPEQGRTHGYTF. The DNA of the CDR3 is TGTGCCAGCAGTCCGGAACAGGGGCGGACCCATGGCTACACCTTC. This chain links TRBV27 with TRBJ1-2; 7 bases are a match to TRBD1. Germline assignment: CDR1 MNHEY and CDR2 SMNVEV (reference sequence). The CDR3 has 15 amino acids. V was clipped by 5 bases and J by 6 bases; unmatched bases: 12.

The rearrangement uses TRBV2 and TRBJ1-4; perhaps TRBD1 as D (6 bases). V lost 2 bases, J lost 4 bases, and 11 bases lay in between. The length of the CDR3 is 15 residues. Germline V lookup: CDR1 SNHLY, CDR2 FYNNEI. The CDR3 region is CASSESGRGNEKLFF. The DNA of the CDR3 is TGTGCCAGCAGTGAAAGCGGCAGGGGTAATGAAAAACTGTTTTTT.

The CDR3 loop is CASSTLSGGDRINEQFF. The CDR3 DNA sequence: TGTGCCAGCAGTACCCTTTCCGGGGGGGACAGGATTAATGAGCAGTTCTTC. The chain uses TRBV27 and TRBJ2-1, with D perhaps matching TRBD1 or TRBD2 (8 bases each). Germline V CDR1 and CDR2: MNHEY, SMNVEV (reference sequence). CDR3 length equals 17 residues. V lost 5 bases to trimming and J lost 7 bases, with 24 bases between them.

The chain couples TRBV28 to TRBJ1-3, with D perhaps TRBD1 (6 bases). The V end lost 6 bases, the J end lost 5 bases, and 17 bases lay between the germline ends. CDR1 MDHEN and CDR2 SYDVKM come from the germline V gene. This CDR3 is 15 amino acids long. CDR3 DNA: TGTGCCAGCAGCACACGACCGGGGGGGCGAAACACCATATATTTT. Protein sequence: CASSTRPGGRNTIYF.

This chain uses TRBV14 with TRBJ2-1, with D perhaps matching TRBD2 (6 bases). CDR1 and CDR2 (germline): SGHDN, FVKESK. The CDR3 spans 13 residues. V lost 5 bases and J 2 bases, leaving 7 bases between the germline ends. The CDR3 spells CASSGGTYNEQFF. The CDR3 coding sequence is TGTGCCAGCAGCGGGGGGACCTACAATGAGCAGTTCTTC.

The rearrangement uses TRBV28 and TRBJ2-5; D is unclear. Trimming took 6 bases from V and 0 from J, leaving 5 bases between them. CDR1 is MDHEN and CDR2 is SYDVKM in the germline V gene. This CDR3 is built from 12 residues. CDR3 bases: TGTGCCAGCAGCTCGTACCAAGAGACCCAGTACTTC. Translation: CASSSYQETQYF.

The chain recombines TRBV10-3 with TRBJ2-1; TRBD2 matches at 8 bases. The J segment lost 7 bases and the V segment lost 6 bases, leaving 2 bases of the junction unmatched. Germline V CDR1 and CDR2: ENHRY, SYGVKD. This CDR3 comprises 12 residues. DNA of the CDR3: TGTGCCATCAGGGCGGGGGGAAATGAGCAGTTCTTC. It codes for CAIRAGGNEQFF.

The chain couples TRBV10-1 to TRBJ2-2; no firm D call. CDR1 and CDR2 from the germline V gene are WNHNN and SYGVQD (reference sequence). CDR3 length: 13 amino acids. V lost 4 bases, J lost 0 bases, and 3 bases lay in between. DNA of the CDR3: TGCGCCAGCAGTGGGGCGAACACCGGGGAGCTGTTTTTT. It is translated as CASSGANTGELFF.

J is TRBJ1-1 and V is TRBV12-5, with D uncertain. The CDR3 covers 14 residues. Trimming left V 2 bases short and J 4 bases short, with 11 bases between. Looked up from germline, CDR1 is LGHNT and CDR2 is FRNRAP. The CDR3 region has the DNA TGTGCTAGTGGTTTGACGGCGGGCACCACTGAAGCTTTCTTT. Translation gives CASGLTAGTTEAFF.